One sample yielded the 13 T cell receptor beta chains listed below, sequenced in a study of CD8 T cells in ankylosing spondylitis (dated by TCRdb to 2017 to 2019). Library creation used 5' RACE. Instrument on record: Illumina HiSeq 2500. In TCRdb, the public reads were trimmed at Q25 with fastp and aligned with MiXCR, with productive beta chains retained. Each entry is one CDR3 protein sequence, shown with its most common DNA and genes. A total of a few hundred thousand distinct CDR3 sequences appear in this sample, 20% of them only once. The top ten clonotypes cover about 12% of the sample. Sequenced material: blood, either unsorted or a sorted T cell fraction (not recorded which). These receptor sequences come from a male donor with ankylosing spondylitis or in good health (not recorded which).

This clonotype showed up many times. This chain joins TRBV5-5 and TRBJ2-7; a weak D match, TRBD1 (6 bases). The CDR3 totals 14 residues. Trimming stripped 2 bases from V and 2 bases from J, with 11 bases between. Germline loops: CDR1 SGHKS, CDR2 YYEKEE (reference sequence). The CDR3 loop is CASSFSQGTYEQYF. As DNA, the CDR3 is TGTGCCAGCAGCTTTTCACAGGGCACCTACGAGCAGTACTTC. Variable domain in full (rest from reference TRBV5-5 and TRBJ2-7): DAGVTQSPTHLIKTRGQQVTLRCSPISGHKSVSWYQQVLGQGPQFIFQYYEKEERGRGNFPDRFSARQFPNYSSELNVNALLLGDSALYLCASSFSQGTYEQYFGPGTRLTVT.

Only a few counts were recorded for this clonotype. This chain links TRBV6-1 with TRBJ2-2; possibly TRBD1 for D (5 bases). With 7 bases removed from V and 7 bases from J, the gap between germline ends came to 13 bases. The germline CDR1 and CDR2 sequences are MNHNS and SASEGT. The CDR3 consists of 13 residues. CDR3 protein: CASTALQGGELFF. CDR3 DNA sequence: TGTGCCAGCACCGCCCTCCAGGGCGGGGAGCTGTTTTTT.

The gene calls are TRBV28 and TRBJ1-1; D ambiguous. The CDR3 is made up of 14 amino acids. The V and J ends lost 1 base and 0 bases respectively, with 6 bases between them. CDR1 and CDR2 (germline): MDHEN, SYDVKM. The CDR3 sequence: CASSLSRLNTEAFF. In DNA form, the CDR3 reads TGTGCCAGCAGTTTATCACGACTGAACACTGAAGCTTTCTTT.

In its sample, this clonotype was seen many times. This chain uses TRBV7-2 with TRBJ2-3, with 9 bases fitting TRBD2. CDR1 is SGHTA, CDR2 FQGNSA, per germline. The CDR3 consists of 15 residues. Unmatched junction bases numbered 5, after V lost 2 bases and J lost 5 bases. The CDR3 DNA follows: TGTGCCAGCAGCTTAAGGCGGGGGGGCCTAGATACGCAGTATTTT. This encodes CASSLRRGGLDTQYF.

The chain has TRBV10-2 and TRBJ2-3, with 13 nucleotides matching TRBD2. The CDR3 extends over 14 amino acids. Trimming at V came to 8 bases and at J to 6 bases, leaving 5 bases not matched to a gene. Per the germline V gene, CDR1 is WSHSY and CDR2 is SAAADI. CDR3 DNA sequence: TGCGCCAGCCAACTAGCGGGGGGGCATGATACGCAGTATTTT. Protein sequence: CASQLAGGHDTQYF.

The chain joins TRBV7-9 to TRBJ2-6; D unresolved. The CDR3 contains 16 residues. CDR1 and CDR2 from the germline V gene are SEHNR and FQNEAQ (reference sequence). Trimming pared 8 bases from V and 0 bases from J, leaving 14 bases between. The CDR3 is CASPQVANSGANVLTF. CDR3 nucleotides: TGTGCCAGCCCCCAGGTGGCGAACTCTGGGGCCAACGTCCTGACTTTC. Full variable domain (rest looked up from reference TRBV7-9 and TRBJ2-6): DTGVSQNPRHKITKRGQNVTFRCDPISEHNRLYWYRQTLGQGPEFLTYFQNEAQLEKSRLLSDRFSAERPKGSFSTLEIQRTEQGDSAMYLCASPQVANSGANVLTFGAGSRLTVL.

The chain links TRBV11-2 to TRBJ2-7; D may be TRBD2 (7 bases). Germline V CDR1 and CDR2: SGHAT, FQNNGV. Trimming removed 4 bases at V and 1 base at J, with 17 bases between. This CDR3 has 16 residues. This chain's CDR3 is CASSSGGGGWSYEQYF. The DNA of the CDR3 is TGTGCCAGCAGCTCCGGAGGGGGGGGATGGTCCTACGAGCAGTACTTC.

The chain uses TRBV11-2 and TRBJ1-1; the match to TRBD1 covers 7 bases. The V segment lost 5 bases and the J segment 2 bases; nucleotides outside the gene matches: 8. This CDR3 comprises 15 residues. The germline gives CDR1 SGHAT, CDR2 FQNNGV. The CDR3 coding sequence is TGTGCCAGCAGCCTATCACAGGGGCCAAACACTGAAGCTTTCTTT. This sequence encodes CASSLSQGPNTEAFF. Drawing the rest from reference TRBV11-2 and TRBJ1-1, the complete variable domain is EAGVAQSPRYKIIEKRQSVAFWCNPISGHATLYWYQQILGQGPKLLIQFQNNGVVDDSQLPKDRFSAERLKGVDSTLKIQPAKLEDSAVYLCASSLSQGPNTEAFFGQGTRLTVV.

This sequence joins TRBV11-2 and TRBJ2-7; the D is unclear. V lost 2 bases, J lost 3 bases, and 14 bases lay in between. The CDR3 is made up of 15 amino acids. Looked up from germline, CDR1 is SGHAT and CDR2 is FQNNGV. The CDR3 nucleotides are TGTGCCAGCAGCTTATATTACGGAGCCCACTACGAGCAGTACTTC. This sequence encodes CASSLYYGAHYEQYF.

The rearrangement links TRBV3-1 to TRBJ2-5; 9 bases fit TRBD2. The V gene end was trimmed by 0 bases and the J gene end by 0 bases; junction bases not matched to a gene: 8. Germline values: CDR1 LGHDT, CDR2 YNNKEL (reference sequence). This CDR3 is built from 18 residues. This CDR3 reads CASSQEVGLAGHQETQYF. The DNA for the CDR3 is TGTGCCAGCAGCCAAGAGGTCGGGCTAGCGGGGCACCAAGAGACCCAGTACTTC.

This clonotype was detected a few times. V and J are TRBV12-3 or TRBV12-4 and TRBJ1-2; no reliable D call. The CDR3 runs 16 residues. V was trimmed by 4 bases and J by 3 bases, leaving 18 bases between them. The CDR3 loop is CASSSPNEPADYGYTF. The CDR3 DNA follows: TGTGCCAGCAGTTCACCCAACGAACCTGCGGACTATGGCTACACCTTC.

The CDR3 DNA reads as TGTGCCAGCAGCTCCGGCCCAGGGGAGGCCAAAAACATTCAGTACTTC. Amino acid sequence: CASSSGPGEAKNIQYF. The gene calls are TRBV11-2 and TRBJ2-4; a possible D gene is TRBD1 (6 bases). V lost 4 bases and J lost 1, with 14 bases in between. There are 16 residues in the CDR3. Germline CDR1 reads SGHAT; CDR2 reads FQNNGV.

A remark on this clonotype: The DNA is omitted, as the CDR3 cannot be located on it reliably, and the CDR3 follows TCRdb's listing. V and J are TRBV7-3 and TRBJ1-1; the table's D gene call, TRBD1, was not cross checked with the DNA. The CDR3 comprises 16 residues, both ends counted. The germline gives CDR1 SGHTA, CDR2 FQGTGA. CDR3 region: CASSSTLGHPNTEAFF.